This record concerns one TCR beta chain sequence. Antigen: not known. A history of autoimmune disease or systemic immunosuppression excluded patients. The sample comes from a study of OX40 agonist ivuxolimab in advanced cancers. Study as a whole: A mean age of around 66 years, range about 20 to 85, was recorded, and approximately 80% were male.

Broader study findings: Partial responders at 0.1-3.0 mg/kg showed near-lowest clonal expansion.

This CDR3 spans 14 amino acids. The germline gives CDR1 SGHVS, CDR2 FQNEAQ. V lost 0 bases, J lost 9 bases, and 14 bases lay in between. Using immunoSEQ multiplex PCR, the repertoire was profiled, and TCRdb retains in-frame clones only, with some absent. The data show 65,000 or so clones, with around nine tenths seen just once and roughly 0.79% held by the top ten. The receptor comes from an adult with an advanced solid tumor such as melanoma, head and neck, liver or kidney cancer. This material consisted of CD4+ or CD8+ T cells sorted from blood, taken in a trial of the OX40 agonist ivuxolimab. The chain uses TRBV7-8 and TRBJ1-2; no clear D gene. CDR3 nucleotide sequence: TGTGCCAGCAGCTTAGCGCTAGGAGAGACTCGCTACACCTTC. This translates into CASSLALGETRYTF. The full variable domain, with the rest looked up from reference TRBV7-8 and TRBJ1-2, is GAGVSQSPRYKVAKRGQDVALRCDPISGHVSLFWYQQALGQGPEFLTYFQNEAQLDKSGLPSDRFFAERPEGSVSTLKIQRTQQEDSAVYLCASSLALGETRYTFGSGTRLTVV.